This T cell receptor beta chain was profiled in a study of OX40 agonist ivuxolimab in advanced cancers. Study background: Patients with hepatocellular carcinoma, melanoma, renal cell or head and neck cancer made up the dose-escalation patients. Cohort: approximately 83% men, mean age about 62, aged about 20 to 85. Study observations and caveats: Among expanded peripheral T cells, antigen specificity went undetermined.

This clone was detected only a few times. Its target is not known. The CDR3 loop spans 14 amino acids. From germline, CDR1 is SNHLY and CDR2 FYNNEI. Trimming took 5 bases from V and 1 from J, leaving 11 bases between them. Clones were read by immunoSEQ multiplex PCR, and TCRdb kept only the in-frame ones, dropping some. Here the sample spans tens of thousands of clones, 90% being singletons. Sequenced here: CD4+ or CD8+ T cells sorted from blood, sampled in a trial of the OX40 agonist ivuxolimab. The source is an adult with an advanced solid tumor such as melanoma, head and neck, liver or kidney cancer. The J gene is TRBJ1-1, the V gene TRBV2; D is perhaps TRBD1 (6 bases). CDR3 DNA: TGTGCCAGCAGTCAGACAGGAAAGAACACTGAAGCTTTCTTT. Its protein product is CASSQTGKNTEAFF.